Detailed here is one TCR beta chain. The antigen is undetermined. This sample stems from a study of PD-1 blockade in classical Hodgkin lymphoma. Study-wide results and limits: A significant rise in TCR diversity was seen by C4D1 for CD4+ cells but not for CD8+ cells.

This table comes from immunoSEQ multiplex PCR, and its TCRdb copy is limited to in-frame clones, with some not included. This sample carries 85,000 to 90,000 clones, 90% of them seen once, and the ten largest clones take about 2.9%. Sample time point: cycle 4 day 1 (C4D1), after less than 7 weeks of nivolumab. Relapse was seen in all patients after autologous stem cell transplantation, and brentuximab vedotin exposure was variable. The source was peripheral blood mononuclear cells (PBMCs), collected before the fourth cycle of nivolumab. The clonotype was recovered from a human donor with classical Hodgkin lymphoma.

This CDR3 reads CASSLGSGTRYEQFF. The DNA for the CDR3 is TGTGCCAGCAGCTTAGGGTCCGGGACTAGATATGAGCAGTTCTTC. The chain is built from TRBV11-2 and TRBJ2-1; TRBD2 aligns across 8 bases. The ends lost 1 base at V and 8 bases at J; junction bases unmatched: 7. The CDR3 is 15 residues long. Per the germline V gene, CDR1 is SGHAT and CDR2 is FQNNGV.